The next 25 T cell receptor beta chains were all read from a single sample in a study of shared clonotypes between healthy human individuals. The naive CD8 subset, CD45RO-negative cells positively selected for CCR7, excluded terminally differentiated effector memory CD45RA+ cells. This table comes from immunoSEQ multiplex PCR, and its TCRdb copy is limited to in-frame clones, with some not included. The sample consists of about 820,000 clones, 80% to 95% of them appearing once. Material for sequencing was naive CD8+ T cells sorted from blood. The receptors derive from a young man in good health.

Note on this clone: The junction does not match germline at one end; this may be a read error. This chain joins TRBV14 and TRBJ2-1, with 7 bases identical to TRBD2. The CDR3 totals 14 residues. Germline V gene sequence: CDR1 SGHDN, CDR2 FVKESK. The CDR3 spells CASSQVRGGSLRIF. The CDR3 DNA reads as TGTGCCAGCAGCCAAGTGAGGGGCGGGAGTCTGAGAATCTTC.

The chain carries TRBV7-9 and TRBJ2-5, with TRBD2 matching over 7 bases. Germline CDR1 reads SEHNR; CDR2 reads FQNEAQ (reference sequence). The junction had 8 bases not matched to a gene; V was cut back by 5 bases and J by 5 bases. CDR3 length: 14 amino acids. Here the CDR3 DNA reads TGTGCCAGCAGCCCCGACGGGGGGAGGGAGACCCAGTACTTC. It codes for CASSPDGGRETQYF. The whole variable domain, filled in from reference TRBV7-9 and TRBJ2-5, reads DTGVSQNPRHKITKRGQNVTFRCDPISEHNRLYWYRQTLGQGPEFLTYFQNEAQLEKSRLLSDRFSAERPKGSFSTLEIQRTEQGDSAMYLCASSPDGGRETQYFGPGTRLLVL.

The genes are TRBV7-9 and TRBJ2-7; 9 bases agree with TRBD2. The germline V gene encodes CDR1 SEHNR and CDR2 FQNEAQ (reference sequence). Germline trimming cut 5 bases from V and 5 bases from J; bases unmatched to any gene: 7. This CDR3 spans 14 amino acids. This CDR3 reads CASSVIAGANEQYF. CDR3 sequence (DNA): TGTGCCAGCAGCGTCATAGCGGGAGCCAACGAGCAGTACTTC.

This clone was observed a single time. The genes are TRBV27 and TRBJ2-7, with D uncertain. The length of the CDR3 is 13 residues. Germline CDR1 reads MNHEY; CDR2 reads SMNVEV (reference sequence). The germline V and J ends were trimmed by 4 bases and 5 bases, with 12 bases remaining between them. The CDR3 protein is CASSSLVRDEQYF. The CDR3 DNA is TGTGCCAGCAGTTCTTTGGTCCGGGACGAGCAGTACTTC.

V usage is TRBV10-3 and J usage is TRBJ2-7; 8 bases are shared with TRBD1. The CDR3 loop spans 14 amino acids. V was clipped by 10 bases and J by 4 bases; unmatched bases: 12. The germline V gene encodes CDR1 ENHRY and CDR2 SYGVKD. This CDR3 reads CATTPGQDTYEQYF. The DNA for the CDR3 is TGTGCCACCACTCCGGGACAGGACACATACGAGCAGTACTTC.

The J gene is TRBJ2-3, the V gene TRBV29-1, with TRBD2 identical over 9 bases. The CDR3 runs 15 residues. The germline V gene has CDR1 SQVTM and CDR2 ANQGSEA. V was clipped by 7 bases and J by 0 bases; unmatched bases: 8. This chain's CDR3 is CSGTSGRISTDTQYF. The DNA for the CDR3 is TGCAGCGGGACGAGCGGGAGGATTAGCACAGATACGCAGTATTTT.

Remarks on this clone: The sample carries other DNA sequences with the same CDR3. This chain connects TRBV28 to TRBJ2-7; a weak D match, TRBD1 (5 bases). V was cut by 6 bases and J by 4 bases, with 10 bases left in between. This CDR3 has 12 amino acids. Germline V gene data show CDR1 as MDHEN and CDR2 as SYDVKM. The CDR3 DNA follows: TGTGCCAGCAGCCTCAGGGCGTACGAGCAGTACTTC. This sequence encodes CASSLRAYEQYF.

CDR3 bases: TGCACTACCGGGGAAACGAACACCGGGGAGCTGTTTTTT. Translation: CTTGETNTGELFF. The chain uses TRBV29-1 and TRBJ2-2; a possible D gene is TRBD2 (5 bases). The CDR3 totals 13 residues. Germline V lookup: CDR1 SQVTM, CDR2 ANQGSEA.

The chain carries TRBV23-1 and TRBJ1-2, with 8 positions matching TRBD1. TRBV23-1 falls under the ORF class, with uncertain function. CDR3 length equals 14 residues. After removal of 0 bases from V and 6 bases from J, the junction contained 3 bases not matched to a gene. CDR3 residues: CASSQSEQGDGYTF. The CDR3 nucleotides read TGCGCCAGCAGTCAATCGGAACAGGGGGATGGCTACACCTTC.

This chain uses TRBV2 with TRBJ2-1, with 8 nucleotides matching TRBD1. The CDR3 has 13 amino acids. Germline CDR1 is SNHLY and CDR2 is FYNNEI. V dropped 5 bases and J dropped 6; count of bases not matched to a gene: 3. CDR3 nucleotides: TGTGCCAGCAGTTACACAGGGGGCAATGAGCAGTTCTTC. The encoded protein is CASSYTGGNEQFF.

The rearrangement joins TRBV18 to TRBJ2-2; 7 bases match TRBD2. Trimming took 3 bases from V and 6 from J; bases not matched to a gene: 10. Germline values: CDR1 KGHSH, CDR2 LQKENI. CDR3 length equals 16 residues. The CDR3, as DNA: TGTGCCAGCTCACCCGCGCGGGAGCGGCAGTCCGGGGAGCTGTTTTTT. As protein: CASSPARERQSGELFF. Full variable domain (rest looked up from reference TRBV18 and TRBJ2-2): NAGVMQNPRHLVRRRGQEARLRCSPMKGHSHVYWYRQLPEEGLKFMVYLQKENIIDESGMPKERFSAEFPKEGPSILRIQQVVRGDSAAYFCASSPARERQSGELFFGEGSRLTVL.

The chain couples TRBV6-8 to TRBJ1-3; 9 bases align to TRBD1. Germline CDR1 is MNHGY and CDR2 is SAAAGT. The CDR3 sequence is 13 residues long. J gave up 7 bases and V 11 bases, and 9 bases lay outside the gene matches. The CDR3 DNA reads as TGTGCCGGAAGAAACAGGGGGCTGAACACCATATATTTT. This gives the protein CAGRNRGLNTIYF.

The chain carries TRBV29-1 and TRBJ2-5, with D hard to call. V was clipped by 0 bases and J by 1 base, with 9 bases between them. The length of the CDR3 is 14 residues. The germline gives CDR1 SQVTM, CDR2 ANQGSEA. This CDR3 is CSVEDPHFQETQYF. The CDR3 bases are TGCAGCGTTGAAGACCCTCACTTCCAAGAGACCCAGTACTTC.

The chain uses TRBV7-3 and TRBJ2-3, with D possibly called TRBD1 or TRBD2 (5 bases each). Germline V gene sequence: CDR1 SGHTA, CDR2 FQGTGA. The CDR3 contains 14 residues. The V gene lost 5 bases and the J gene lost 8 bases, with 17 bases spanning the gap. The CDR3 bases are TGTGCCAGCAGCACGTCCCTGGGGGAGTCTACGCAGTATTTT. This encodes CASSTSLGESTQYF.

This sequence joins TRBV27 and TRBJ1-4, with 7 bases aligning to TRBD1. The CDR3 has 15 amino acids. Trimming removed 3 bases from V and 5 bases from J; junction bases left unmatched: 6. Germline V CDR1 and CDR2: MNHEY, SMNVEV (reference sequence). CDR3 sequence: CASSFLGQSNEKLFF. For the CDR3, the DNA is TGTGCCAGCAGTTTTCTGGGACAGTCAAATGAAAAACTGTTTTTT.

The chain joins TRBV5-1 to TRBJ2-1; D gene unclear. The germline CDR1 and CDR2 sequences are SGHRS and YFSETQ. The CDR3 contains 12 residues. V gave up 5 bases and J gave up 6 bases, with 9 bases separating them. The CDR3 reads CASSSLGNEQFF. CDR3 DNA: TGCGCCAGCAGTTCTCTCGGCAATGAGCAGTTCTTC. Looking up the rest from reference TRBV5-1 and TRBJ2-1 gives the full variable domain: KAGVTQTPRYLIKTRGQQVTLSCSPISGHRSVSWYQQTPGQGLQFLFEYFSETQRNKGNFPGRFSGRQFSNSRSEMNVSTLELGDSALYLCASSSLGNEQFFGPGTRLTVL.

The chain combines TRBV6-5 with TRBJ2-5; D gene unclear. This CDR3 comprises 10 residues. Germline CDR1 reads MNHEY; CDR2 reads SVGAGI. V was clipped by 5 bases and J by 3 bases, with 1 base between them. CDR3 bases: TGTGCCAGCAGTGAAGAGACCCAGTACTTC. Residues: CASSEETQYF.

This sequence joins TRBV28 and TRBJ2-1, with 13 bases aligning to TRBD2. The CDR3 is 17 residues long. Germline CDR1 MDHEN, CDR2 SYDVKM. With 5 bases clipped from V and 5 bases from J, the junction kept 9 bases outside the gene matches. The CDR3 DNA sequence: TGTGCCAGCAGTACACCACTTACTAGCGGGAGGGACAATGAGCAGTTCTTC. Translating it yields CASSTPLTSGRDNEQFF.

CDR3 loop: CASSQDRRTWESRTGELFF. The CDR3 DNA reads as TGCGCCAGCAGCCAAGATCGTAGGACCTGGGAGTCTAGGACCGGGGAGCTGTTTTTT. The rearrangement joins TRBV4-3 to TRBJ2-2; perhaps TRBD2 as D (5 bases). CDR1 LGHNA and CDR2 YSLEER come from the germline V gene. V lost 0 bases, J lost 5 bases, and 22 bases lay in between. This CDR3 spans 19 amino acids.

This chain uses TRBV15 with TRBJ2-1, with TRBD2 matching over 12 bases. Trimming removed 5 bases from V and 6 bases from J; junction bases left unmatched: 11. The CDR3 runs 17 residues. Germline values: CDR1 LNHNV, CDR2 YYDKDF (reference sequence). In nucleotides, the CDR3 is TGTGCCACCAGCCCCATGGGGGCTAGCGGGAGGGGCAATGAGCAGTTCTTC. Amino acids: CATSPMGASGRGNEQFF.

The rearrangement uses TRBV5-1 and TRBJ2-2; 15 bases line up with TRBD2. Unmatched junction bases numbered 7, after V lost 5 bases and J lost 8 bases. CDR3 size: 16 residues. The germline CDR1 and CDR2 sequences are SGHRS and YFSETQ. The CDR3 sequence: CASRPSGTSGRGELFF. Written as DNA, the CDR3 is TGCGCCAGCAGACCCTCCGGGACTAGCGGGAGGGGGGAGCTGTTTTTT. The variable domain in full, with the rest retrieved from reference TRBV5-1 and TRBJ2-2, is KAGVTQTPRYLIKTRGQQVTLSCSPISGHRSVSWYQQTPGQGLQFLFEYFSETQRNKGNFPGRFSGRQFSNSRSEMNVSTLELGDSALYLCASRPSGTSGRGELFFGEGSRLTVL.

The CDR3 loop is CASSFGGPWETQYF. The CDR3 DNA is TGTGCCAGCAGTTTCGGGGGCCCTTGGGAGACCCAGTACTTC. This chain connects TRBV27 to TRBJ2-5; D may match TRBD1 or TRBD2 (6 bases each). The ends were cut back, 3 bases at V and 5 bases at J, with 13 bases in the middle. Per the germline V gene, CDR1 is MNHEY and CDR2 is SMNVEV (reference sequence). The CDR3 totals 14 residues.

The chain carries TRBV28 and TRBJ1-1; D remains unclear. This CDR3 is 13 amino acids long. The germline gives CDR1 MDHEN, CDR2 SYDVKM. V lost 3 bases and J 5 bases, leaving 10 bases between the germline ends. The DNA for the CDR3 is TGTGCCAGCAGTTTTCGGCTCGGGACTGAAGCTTTCTTT. This encodes CASSFRLGTEAFF.

Here the CDR3 reads CASSPNFPNTEAFF. The CDR3 DNA sequence: TGTGCCAGCTCACCAAACTTTCCGAACACTGAAGCTTTCTTT. V gene TRBV18 combines with J gene TRBJ1-1; D ambiguous. Germline V gene data show CDR1 as KGHSH and CDR2 as LQKENI. Between the trimmed V and J ends, which lost 2 bases and 1 base, there was a span of 8 bases. The CDR3 totals 14 residues.

This clone was picked up a small number of times. Other DNA sequences in this specimen translate into the identical CDR3. CDR3 residues: CASSLLEETQYF. The CDR3 region has the DNA TGTGCCAGCAGCTTACTAGAAGAGACCCAGTACTTC. The J gene is TRBJ2-5, the V gene TRBV11-3; D gene uncertain. The V end lost 2 bases, the J end lost 3 bases, and 4 bases lay between the germline ends. The CDR3 has 12 residues. The V gene's germline CDR1 is SGHNT and CDR2 YENEEA.